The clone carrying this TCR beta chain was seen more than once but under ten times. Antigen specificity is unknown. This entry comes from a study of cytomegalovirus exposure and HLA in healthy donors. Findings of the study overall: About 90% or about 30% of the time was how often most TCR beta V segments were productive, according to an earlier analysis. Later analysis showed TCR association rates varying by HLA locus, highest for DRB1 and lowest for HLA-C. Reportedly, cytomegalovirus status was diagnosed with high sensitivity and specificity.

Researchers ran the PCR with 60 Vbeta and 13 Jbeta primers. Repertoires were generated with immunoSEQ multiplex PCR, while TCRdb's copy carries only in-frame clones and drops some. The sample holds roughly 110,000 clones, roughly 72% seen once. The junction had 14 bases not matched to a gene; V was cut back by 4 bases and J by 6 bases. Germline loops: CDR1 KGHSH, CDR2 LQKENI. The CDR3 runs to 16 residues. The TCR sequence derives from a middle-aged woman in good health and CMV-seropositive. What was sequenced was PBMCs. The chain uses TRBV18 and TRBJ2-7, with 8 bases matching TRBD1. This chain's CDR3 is CASSLKMTGALIEQYF. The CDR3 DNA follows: TGTGCCAGCTCACTTAAGATGACAGGGGCCCTAATCGAGCAGTACTTC. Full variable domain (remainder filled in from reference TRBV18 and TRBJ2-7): NAGVMQNPRHLVRRRGQEARLRCSPMKGHSHVYWYRQLPEEGLKFMVYLQKENIIDESGMPKERFSAEFPKEGPSILRIQQVVRGDSAAYFCASSLKMTGALIEQYFGPGTRLTVT.